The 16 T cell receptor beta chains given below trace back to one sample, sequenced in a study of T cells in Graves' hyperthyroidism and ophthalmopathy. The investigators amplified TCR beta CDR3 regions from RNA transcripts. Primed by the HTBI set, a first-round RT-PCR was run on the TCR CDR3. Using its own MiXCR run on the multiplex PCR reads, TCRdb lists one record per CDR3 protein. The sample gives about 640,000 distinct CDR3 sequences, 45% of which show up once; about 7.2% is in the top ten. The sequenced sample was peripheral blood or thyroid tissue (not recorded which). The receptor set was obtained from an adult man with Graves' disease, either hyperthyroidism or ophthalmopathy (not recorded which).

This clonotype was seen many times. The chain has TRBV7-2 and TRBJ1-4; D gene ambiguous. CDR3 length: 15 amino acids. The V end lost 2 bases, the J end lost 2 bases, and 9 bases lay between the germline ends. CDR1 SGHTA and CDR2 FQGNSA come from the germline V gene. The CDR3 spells CASSLYGVTNEKLFF. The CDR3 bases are TGTGCCAGCAGCTTATACGGAGTTACTAATGAAAAACTGTTTTTT.

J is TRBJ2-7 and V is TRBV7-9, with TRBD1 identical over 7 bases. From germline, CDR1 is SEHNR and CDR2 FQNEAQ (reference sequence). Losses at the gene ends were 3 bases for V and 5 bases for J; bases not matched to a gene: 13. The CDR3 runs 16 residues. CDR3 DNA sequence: TGTGCCAGCAGCTTCGGGTTGACAGGGTGGATGGACGAGCAGTACTTC. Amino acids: CASSFGLTGWMDEQYF.

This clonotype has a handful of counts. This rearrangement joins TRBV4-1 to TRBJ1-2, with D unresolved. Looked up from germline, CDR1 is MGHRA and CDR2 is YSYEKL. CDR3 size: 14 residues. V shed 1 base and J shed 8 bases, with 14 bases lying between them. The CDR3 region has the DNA TGCGCCAGCAGCCAAGGCCGACAACCGGACGGCTACACCTTC. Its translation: CASSQGRQPDGYTF.

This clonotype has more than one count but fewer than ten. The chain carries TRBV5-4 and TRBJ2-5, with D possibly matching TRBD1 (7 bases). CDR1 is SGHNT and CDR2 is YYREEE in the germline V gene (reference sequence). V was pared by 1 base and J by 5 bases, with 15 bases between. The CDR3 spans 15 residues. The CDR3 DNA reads TGTGCCAGCAGCTTGCAGGGGGGTGGGTTGGAGACCCAGTACTTC. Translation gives CASSLQGGGLETQYF. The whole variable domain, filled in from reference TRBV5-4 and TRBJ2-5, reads ETGVTQSPTHLIKTRGQQVTLRCSSQSGHNTVSWYQQALGQGPQFIFQYYREEENGRGNFPPRFSGLQFPNYSSELNVNALELDDSALYLCASSLQGGGLETQYFGPGTRLLVL.

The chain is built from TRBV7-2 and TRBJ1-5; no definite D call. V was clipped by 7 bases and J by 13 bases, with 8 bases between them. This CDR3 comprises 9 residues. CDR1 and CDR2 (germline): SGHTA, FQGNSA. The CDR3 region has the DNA TGTGCCAGCACTGCCAGACAGCATTTT. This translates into CASTARQHF.

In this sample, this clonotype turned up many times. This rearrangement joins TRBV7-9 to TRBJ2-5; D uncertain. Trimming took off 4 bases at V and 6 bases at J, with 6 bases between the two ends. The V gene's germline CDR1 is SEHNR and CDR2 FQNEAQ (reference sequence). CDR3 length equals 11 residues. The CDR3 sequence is CASSSTQTQYF. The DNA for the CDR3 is TGTGCCAGCAGCTCCACCCAGACCCAGTACTTC.

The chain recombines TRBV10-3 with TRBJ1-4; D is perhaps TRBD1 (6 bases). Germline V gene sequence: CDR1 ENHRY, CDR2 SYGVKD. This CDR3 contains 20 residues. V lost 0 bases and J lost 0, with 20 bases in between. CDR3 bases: TGTGCCATCAGTGAGTCGCTAGGGCGTAATCGGACAGCAACTAATGAAAAACTGTTTTTT. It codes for CAISESLGRNRTATNEKLFF.

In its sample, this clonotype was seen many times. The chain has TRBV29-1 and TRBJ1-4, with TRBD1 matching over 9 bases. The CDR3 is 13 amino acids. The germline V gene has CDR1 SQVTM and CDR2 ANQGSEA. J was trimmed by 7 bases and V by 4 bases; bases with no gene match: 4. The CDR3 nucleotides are TGCAGCGTTGGGACAGGGGCGGTTGAAAAACTGTTTTTT. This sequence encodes CSVGTGAVEKLFF.

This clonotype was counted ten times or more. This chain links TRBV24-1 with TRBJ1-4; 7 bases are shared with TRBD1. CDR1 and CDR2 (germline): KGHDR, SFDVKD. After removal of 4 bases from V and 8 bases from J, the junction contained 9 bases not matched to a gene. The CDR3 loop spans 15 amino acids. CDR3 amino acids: CATSDPETGEEKLFF. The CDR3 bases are TGTGCCACCAGTGACCCGGAAACAGGGGAAGAAAAACTGTTTTTT.

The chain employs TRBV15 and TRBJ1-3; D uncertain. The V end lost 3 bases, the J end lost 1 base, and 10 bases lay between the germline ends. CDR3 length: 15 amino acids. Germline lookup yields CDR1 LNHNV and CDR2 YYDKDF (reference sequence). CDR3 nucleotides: TGTGCCACCAGCAGCTCGAGGGTTTCTGGAAACACCATATATTTT. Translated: CATSSSRVSGNTIYF.

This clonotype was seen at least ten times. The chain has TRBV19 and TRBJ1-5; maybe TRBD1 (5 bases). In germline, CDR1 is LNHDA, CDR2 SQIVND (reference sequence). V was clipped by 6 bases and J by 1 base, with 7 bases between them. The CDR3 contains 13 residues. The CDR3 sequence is CASRDISNQPQHF. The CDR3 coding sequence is TGTGCCAGTAGGGACATCAGCAATCAGCCCCAGCATTTT.

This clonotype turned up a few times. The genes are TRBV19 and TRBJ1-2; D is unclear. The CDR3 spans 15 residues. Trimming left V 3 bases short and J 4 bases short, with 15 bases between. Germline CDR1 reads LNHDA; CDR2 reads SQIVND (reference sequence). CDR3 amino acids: CASSMSGPPVYGYTF. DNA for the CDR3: TGTGCCAGTAGTATGAGTGGTCCCCCCGTCTATGGCTACACCTTC.

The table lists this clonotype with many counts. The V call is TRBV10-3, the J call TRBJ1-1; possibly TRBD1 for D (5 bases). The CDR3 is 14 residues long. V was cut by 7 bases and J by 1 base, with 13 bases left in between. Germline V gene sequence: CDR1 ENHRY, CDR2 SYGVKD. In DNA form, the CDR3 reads TGTGCCATCAAGGGGCAGGGCCAGAACACTGAAGCTTTCTTT. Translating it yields CAIKGQGQNTEAFF.

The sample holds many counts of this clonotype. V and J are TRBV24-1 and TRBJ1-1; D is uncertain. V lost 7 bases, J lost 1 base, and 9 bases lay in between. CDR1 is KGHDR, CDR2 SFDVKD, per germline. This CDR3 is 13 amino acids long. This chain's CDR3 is CATRGTTNTEAFF. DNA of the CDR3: TGTGCCACCAGAGGTACCACGAACACTGAAGCTTTCTTT.

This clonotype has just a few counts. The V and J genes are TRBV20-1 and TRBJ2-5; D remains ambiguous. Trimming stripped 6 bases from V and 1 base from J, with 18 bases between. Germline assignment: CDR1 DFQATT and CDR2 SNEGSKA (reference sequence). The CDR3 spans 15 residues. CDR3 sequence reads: CSAQPGGAAQETQYF. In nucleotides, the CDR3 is TGCAGTGCCCAGCCTGGCGGAGCTGCCCAAGAGACCCAGTACTTC.

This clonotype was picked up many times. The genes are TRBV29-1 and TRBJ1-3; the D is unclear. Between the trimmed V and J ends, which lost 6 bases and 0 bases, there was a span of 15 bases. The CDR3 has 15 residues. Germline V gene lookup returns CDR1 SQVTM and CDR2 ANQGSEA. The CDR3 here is CSVNLLVNSGNTIYF. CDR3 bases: TGCAGCGTGAACCTCTTAGTAAACTCTGGAAACACCATATATTTT.